This TCR beta chain stems from a study of blood T cell repertoires in COVID-19. At the level of the study: The origin of the acute and convalescent COVID-19 samples was the United States, Italy and Spain.

Method: immunoSEQ multiplex PCR; TCRdb's copy keeps in-frame clones and lacks some. Of 110,000 or so clones in the sample, around 85% are singletons; the top ten hold 3.9%. The germline V gene has CDR1 LGHNA and CDR2 YSLEER. The CDR3 length is 15 residues. After removal of 2 bases from V and 13 bases from J, the junction contained 9 bases not matched to a gene. The clonotype was recovered from a man aged 55 to 70 with acute or convalescent COVID-19. Sequencing was done on a sample of peripheral blood. This sequence joins TRBV4-3 and TRBJ1-6; 9 nucleotides agree with TRBD1. The CDR3 bases are TGCGCCAGCAGCCAAACCGGGACAGGGCAATCCCCCCTCCACTTT. It yields the protein CASSQTGTGQSPLHF.